Here is one T cell receptor (beta chain) with its context. This record comes from a study of T cells in Graves' hyperthyroidism and ophthalmopathy. V was pared by 4 bases and J by 15 bases, with 5 bases of the junction left unmatched. Germline CDR1 KGHDR, CDR2 SFDVKD. The CDR3 has 12 amino acids. Amplification of TCR beta CDR3 regions was performed using RNA transcripts as template. Researchers ran a first-round RT-PCR on the TCR CDR3 using the HTBI primer set. Each CDR3 protein is one row after TCRdb ran MiXCR on the multiplex PCR reads. The sample holds 390,000 or so distinct CDR3 sequences; roughly 14% are singletons and the top ten take about 12%.

Sequences were obtained from blood. The clonotype comes from a man between 18 and 29 years old with Graves' ophthalmopathy. The J gene is TRBJ2-1, the V gene TRBV24-1; TRBD1 aligns across 10 bases. The CDR3 DNA is TGTGCCACCAGTGACCGGACAGGGGGGGGGTTCTTC. This translates into CATSDRTGGGFF.